The text below deals with one T cell receptor beta chain. Its cognate antigen is unknown. This entry belongs to a study of Graves' ophthalmopathy and Graves' hyperthyroidism. Looking at the study overall: By definition, stable hyperthyroidism involved no ophthalmopathy within 18 months of follow-up. Study-wide findings and caveats: Ophthalmopathy progression predictions by the model showed nearly 75% specificity and about 70% sensitivity. Blood samples also showed most expanded thyroid clonotypes exceeding 0.001 frequency.

The authors amplified TCR beta CDR3 regions, and they did so from RNA transcripts for repertoire sequencing. The first round was an RT-PCR with HTBI primers, and the second round was a multiplex PCR. TCRdb recomputed calls from the multiplex PCR reads with MiXCR, one row per CDR3 protein. The sample contains about 550,000 distinct CDR3 sequences, under 40% of which appear only once. In germline, CDR1 is KGHDR, CDR2 SFDVKD. J lost 3 bases, V lost 12 bases, and 11 bases had no gene match. This CDR3 contains 14 residues. Orbital computed tomography, together with clinical symptoms, serum thyroxine, TRAb and thyroid ultrasound, was used for diagnosis.

The receptor was derived from an adult man with Graves' hyperthyroidism. Sequences were obtained from peripheral blood or thyroid tissue (not recorded which). The V gene is TRBV24-1, the J gene TRBJ2-5; 8 bases agree with TRBD2. The CDR3 loop reads CAGSFAGGEETQYF. In DNA form, the CDR3 reads TGTGCCGGCAGTTTCGCGGGAGGAGAAGAGACCCAGTACTTC.